This T cell receptor (beta chain) emerged from a study of blood T cell repertoires in COVID-19. Unmatched junction bases numbered 6, after V lost 3 bases and J lost 4 bases. Germline CDR1 reads DFQATT; CDR2 reads SNEGSKA (reference sequence). CDR3 length: 15 amino acids. The method was immunoSEQ multiplex PCR; TCRdb's version includes in-frame clones alone and lacks a portion of them. The repertoire consists of 90,000 to 120,000 clones, with roughly 90% occurring once and the leading ten covering about 5.3%. The sequence was obtained from a man in his forties with active or convalescent COVID-19. The sequencing input was peripheral blood. The chain uses TRBV20-1 and TRBJ2-1, with TRBD2 identical over 10 bases. The DNA for the CDR3 is TGCAGTGCTAGTAAGCAACTAGCGGGATACAATGAGCAGTTCTTC. Amino acids: CSASKQLAGYNEQFF.